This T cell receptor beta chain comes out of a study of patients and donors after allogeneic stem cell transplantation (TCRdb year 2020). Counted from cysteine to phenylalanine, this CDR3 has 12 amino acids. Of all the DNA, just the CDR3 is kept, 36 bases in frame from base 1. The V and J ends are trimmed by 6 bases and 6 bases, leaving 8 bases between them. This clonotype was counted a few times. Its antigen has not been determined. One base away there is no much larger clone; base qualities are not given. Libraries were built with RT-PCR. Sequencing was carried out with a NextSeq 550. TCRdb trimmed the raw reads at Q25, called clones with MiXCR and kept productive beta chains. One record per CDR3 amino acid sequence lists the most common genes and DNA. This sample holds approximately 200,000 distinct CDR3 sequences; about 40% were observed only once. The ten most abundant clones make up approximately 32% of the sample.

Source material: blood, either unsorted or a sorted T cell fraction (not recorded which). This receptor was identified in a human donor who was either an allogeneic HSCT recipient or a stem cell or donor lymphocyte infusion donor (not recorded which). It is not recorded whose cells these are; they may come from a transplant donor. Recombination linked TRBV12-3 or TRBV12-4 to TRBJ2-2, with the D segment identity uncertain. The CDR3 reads CASSPDPGELFF. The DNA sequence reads TGTGCCAGCAGCCCTGATCCCGGGGAGCTGTTTTTT.